This T cell receptor beta chain emerged from a study of blood T cell repertoires in COVID-19. About the study: Both acute and convalescent COVID-19 samples were obtained from the United States, Italy and Spain. PBMCs, B-cell-depleted T cells, or T cells provided the cDNA or gDNA that made up the material.

In the original workflow: Reference gene primer amplification gave estimated nucleated cell counts. Profiled with immunoSEQ multiplex PCR; TCRdb holds only in-frame clones, not every one. The D gene and trimming were derived from the DNA, and the V and J assignments and clone size from that table. The sample lists tens of thousands of clones, 90% occurring once. The Seattle site enrolled patients during active infection and followed them longitudinally. About this clone: This same CDR3 is encoded by further DNA sequences in the sample.

The CDR3 is made up of 14 amino acids. Trimming took off 1 base at V and 0 bases at J, with 6 bases between the two ends. Germline V lookup: CDR1 SGHTA, CDR2 FQGNSA. This TCR was recovered from a man aged 50-60 years with COVID-19, enrolled during active disease. The sample consisted of peripheral blood. The chain links TRBV7-2 to TRBJ1-1; D uncertain. This chain's CDR3 is CASSLGRLNTEAFF. CDR3 nucleotide sequence: TGTGCCAGCAGCTTAGGTAGATTGAACACTGAAGCTTTCTTT.